This T cell receptor (beta chain) was sequenced during a study of T cells in Graves' hyperthyroidism and ophthalmopathy. RNA transcripts yielded amplified TCR beta CDR3 regions. Researchers ran a first-round RT-PCR on the TCR CDR3 using the HTBI primer set. TCRdb passed the multiplex PCR reads through MiXCR, listing each CDR3 protein once. The data contain 250,000 to 400,000 distinct CDR3 sequences, approximately 15% of them singletons. Germline V CDR1 and CDR2: SGHRS, YFSETQ. This CDR3 is 15 amino acids long. With 1 base removed from V and 8 bases from J, the gap between germline ends came to 15 bases. Active moderate-to-severe ophthalmopathy, Clinical Activity Score at least 3, NOSPECS at least 4, under 3 months' duration. Pregnant or lactating patients were excluded, as were those with uncontrolled infection or other autoimmune disease. Diagnostic decisions used clinical symptoms, serum thyroxine and TRAb, thyroid ultrasound and orbital computed tomography. PBMCs were derived from more than 8 ml fresh peripheral blood.

Sample: blood. The rearrangement uses TRBV5-1 and TRBJ1-4, with D possibly being TRBD1 (6 bases). This TCR derives from a woman aged 35 to 49 with Graves' ophthalmopathy. The CDR3 nucleotides are TGCGCCAGCAGCTTGTACGGGGGGGCCGGGGAAAAACTGTTTTTT. Translating it yields CASSLYGGAGEKLFF. Full variable domain (rest looked up from reference TRBV5-1 and TRBJ1-4): KAGVTQTPRYLIKTRGQQVTLSCSPISGHRSVSWYQQTPGQGLQFLFEYFSETQRNKGNFPGRFSGRQFSNSRSEMNVSTLELGDSALYLCASSLYGGAGEKLFFGSGTQLSVL.